A single sample is the source of the 8 T cell receptor beta chains below, sequenced in a study of OX40 agonist ivuxolimab in advanced cancers. Clones were read by immunoSEQ multiplex PCR, and TCRdb kept only the in-frame ones, dropping some. The table records under 40,000 clones, 80% to 85% of them present only once. Sequenced material: CD4+ or CD8+ T cells sorted from blood, taken in a trial of the OX40 agonist ivuxolimab. These receptors originate from an adult with an advanced solid tumor such as melanoma, head and neck, liver or kidney cancer.

The genes are TRBV5-1 and TRBJ1-1, with D hard to call. The V and J ends lost 2 bases and 6 bases respectively, with 17 bases between them. The CDR3 runs 15 residues. Germline CDR1 reads SGHRS; CDR2 reads YFSETQ. CDR3 loop: CASSFPLLEWAEAFF. CDR3 nucleotide sequence: TGCGCCAGCAGCTTCCCCTTACTTGAATGGGCTGAAGCTTTCTTT.

To note about this clone: This sample includes further DNA sequences coding for the same CDR3. The chain recombines TRBV12-5 with TRBJ2-7, with 11 bases identical to TRBD2. This CDR3 region has 19 residues. V was pared by 5 bases and J by 6 bases, with 21 bases of the junction left unmatched. Germline V gives CDR1 LGHNT, CDR2 FRNRAP. Here the CDR3 reads CASGQGGLGIAGGPSEQYF. The DNA of the CDR3 is TGTGCTAGTGGTCAGGGGGGGTTGGGTATAGCGGGAGGGCCGTCCGAGCAGTACTTC.

The chain has TRBV19 and TRBJ2-7, with 9 bases identical to TRBD1. V shed 8 bases and J 1 base; nucleotides not matched to a gene: 3. Germline assignment: CDR1 LNHDA and CDR2 SQIVND (reference sequence). CDR3 size: 13 residues. CDR3 bases: TGTGCCAGTGGCGACAGGGGGTCCTACGAGCAGTACTTC. This codes for CASGDRGSYEQYF. Full variable domain (outside the CDR3, taken from reference TRBV19 and TRBJ2-7): DGGITQSPKYLFRKEGQNVTLSCEQNLNHDAMYWYRQDPGQGLRLIYYSQIVNDFQKGDIAEGYSVSREKKESFPLTVTSAQKNPTAFYLCASGDRGSYEQYFGPGTRLTVT.

In this sample, this clone turned up once. The chain joins TRBV28 to TRBJ1-2; TRBD1 might be the D (5 bases). The length of the CDR3 is 16 residues. The germline V and J ends were trimmed by 5 bases and 0 bases, with 16 bases remaining between them. The germline V gene has CDR1 MDHEN and CDR2 SYDVKM. CDR3 DNA sequence: TGTGCCAGCAGTAGCATCATCGGGACGGCTAACTATGGCTACACCTTC. Protein: CASSSIIGTANYGYTF.

The rearrangement uses TRBV2 and TRBJ2-5; 14 bases fit TRBD2. The J segment lost 5 bases and the V segment lost 4 bases, leaving 6 bases of the junction unmatched. CDR1 is SNHLY and CDR2 is FYNNEI in the germline V gene. The CDR3 runs 16 residues. The CDR3 nucleotides read TGTGCCAGCAGTGGACTAGCGGGAGGGGGTTTGGAGACCCAGTACTTC. Translation: CASSGLAGGGLETQYF. Full variable domain (outside the CDR3, taken from reference TRBV2 and TRBJ2-5): EPEVTQTPSHQVTQMGQEVILRCVPISNHLYFYWYRQILGQKVEFLVSFYNNEISEKSEIFDDQFSVERPDGSNFTLKIRSTKLEDSAMYFCASSGLAGGGLETQYFGPGTRLLVL.

For this clone: One end of the junction fails to match germline, which may point to a read error. This chain links TRBV7-7 with TRBJ2-2; 8 bases agree with TRBD2. Germline CDR1 reads SSHAT; CDR2 reads FNYEAQ (reference sequence). The CDR3 runs 15 residues. CDR3 nucleotide sequence: TGTGCTAGCAAAAAAAGCGGGAGTGACACCGGGGAGCTGTTTTTT. Translated, it gives CASKKSGSDTGELFF.

CDR3 in DNA: TGTGCCAGCAGTAAGGTTAAACCCTACGAGCAGTACTTC. It translates to CASSKVKPYEQYF. The chain joins TRBV2 to TRBJ2-7; D uncertain. The CDR3 contains 13 residues. CDR1 is SNHLY, CDR2 FYNNEI, per germline. Trimming shortened V by 5 bases and J by 2 bases, and 10 bases separated the two germline ends.

This chain joins TRBV6-1 and TRBJ1-4, with 7 positions matching TRBD1. V lost 0 bases, J lost 7 bases, and 5 bases stayed unmatched. Germline V CDR1 and CDR2: MNHNS, SASEGT. The CDR3 extends over 15 amino acids. The CDR3 nucleotides read TGTGCCAGCAGTGAAGCGCGCAGGGGGGGTGAAAAACTGTTTTTT. Amino acids: CASSEARRGGEKLFF.